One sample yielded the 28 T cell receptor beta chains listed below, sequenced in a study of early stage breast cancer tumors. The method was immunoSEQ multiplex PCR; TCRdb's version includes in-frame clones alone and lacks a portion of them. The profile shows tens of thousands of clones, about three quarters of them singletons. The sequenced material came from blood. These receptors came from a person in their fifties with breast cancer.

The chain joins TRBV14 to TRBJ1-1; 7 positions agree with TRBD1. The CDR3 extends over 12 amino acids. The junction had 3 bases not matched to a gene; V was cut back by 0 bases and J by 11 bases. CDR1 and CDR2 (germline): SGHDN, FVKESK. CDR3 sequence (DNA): TGTGCCAGCAGCCAAGATACAGGGGAGGCTTTCTTT. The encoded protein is CASSQDTGEAFF.

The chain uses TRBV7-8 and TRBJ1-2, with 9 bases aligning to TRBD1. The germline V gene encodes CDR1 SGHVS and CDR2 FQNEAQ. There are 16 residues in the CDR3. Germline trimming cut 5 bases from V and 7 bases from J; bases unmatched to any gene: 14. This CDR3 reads CASSPFQGQGRGGYTF. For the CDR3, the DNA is TGTGCCAGCAGCCCATTTCAGGGACAGGGTCGAGGTGGCTACACCTTC. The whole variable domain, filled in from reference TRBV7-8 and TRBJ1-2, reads GAGVSQSPRYKVAKRGQDVALRCDPISGHVSLFWYQQALGQGPEFLTYFQNEAQLDKSGLPSDRFFAERPEGSVSTLKIQRTQQEDSAVYLCASSPFQGQGRGGYTFGSGTRLTVV.

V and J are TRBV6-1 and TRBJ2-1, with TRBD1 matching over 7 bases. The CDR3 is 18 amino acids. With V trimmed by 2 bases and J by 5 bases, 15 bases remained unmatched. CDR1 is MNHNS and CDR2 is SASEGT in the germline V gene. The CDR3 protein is CASSEIPTGPIPDNEQFF. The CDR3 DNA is TGTGCCAGCAGTGAAATCCCGACAGGGCCTATCCCGGACAATGAGCAGTTCTTC.

CDR3 amino acids: CASSRGLAVTGELFF. The CDR3 DNA sequence: TGTGCCAGCAGCCGGGGACTAGCGGTTACCGGGGAGCTGTTTTTT. This chain uses TRBV5-4 with TRBJ2-2, with TRBD2 matching over 11 bases. In germline, CDR1 is SGHNT, CDR2 YYREEE (reference sequence). The CDR3 is 15 amino acids. V trimming: 4 bases; J trimming: 5 bases; junction bases outside the gene matches: 4.

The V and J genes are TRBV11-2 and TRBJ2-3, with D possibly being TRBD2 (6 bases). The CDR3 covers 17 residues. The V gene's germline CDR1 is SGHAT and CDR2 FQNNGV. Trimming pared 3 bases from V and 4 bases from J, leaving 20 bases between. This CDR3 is CASSFPPLASPPDTQYF. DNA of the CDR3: TGTGCCAGCAGCTTCCCTCCCCTAGCGTCGCCTCCAGATACGCAGTATTTT.

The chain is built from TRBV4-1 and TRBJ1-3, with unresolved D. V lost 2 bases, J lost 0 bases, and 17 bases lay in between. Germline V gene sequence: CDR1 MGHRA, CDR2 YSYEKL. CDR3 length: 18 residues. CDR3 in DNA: TGCGCCAGCAGCCAACAACACGCCGAGAGGGTCTCTGGAAACACCATATATTTT. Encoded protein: CASSQQHAERVSGNTIYF.

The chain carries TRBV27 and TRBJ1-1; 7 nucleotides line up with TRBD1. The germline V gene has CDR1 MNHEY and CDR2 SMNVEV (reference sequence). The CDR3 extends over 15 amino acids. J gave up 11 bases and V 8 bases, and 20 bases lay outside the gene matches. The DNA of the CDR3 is TGTGCCAGCCCTGAAGGGGGCGGTTTAGGGACTGGGGCTTTCTTT. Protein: CASPEGGGLGTGAFF.

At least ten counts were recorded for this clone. CDR3 residues: CASSLEQGNEQFF. The CDR3 DNA reads as TGTGCCAGCAGCTTAGAACAGGGGAATGAGCAGTTCTTC. The gene calls are TRBV7-2 and TRBJ2-1; TRBD1 matches at 7 bases. CDR3 length: 13 amino acids. V lost 1 base, J lost 7 bases, and 1 base stayed unmatched. Germline loops: CDR1 SGHTA, CDR2 FQGNSA. Full variable domain (remainder filled in from reference TRBV7-2 and TRBJ2-1): GAGVSQSPSNKVTEKGKDVELRCDPISGHTALYWYRQSLGQGLEFLIYFQGNSAPDKSGLPSDRFSAERTGGSVSTLTIQRTQQEDSAVYLCASSLEQGNEQFFGPGTRLTVL.

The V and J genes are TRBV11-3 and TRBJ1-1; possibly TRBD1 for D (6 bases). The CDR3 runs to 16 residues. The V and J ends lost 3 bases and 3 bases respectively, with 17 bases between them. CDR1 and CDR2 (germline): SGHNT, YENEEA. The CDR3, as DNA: TGTGCCAGCAGCTTCCGGGACACTCCCCGGCACACTGAAGCTTTCTTT. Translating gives CASSFRDTPRHTEAFF. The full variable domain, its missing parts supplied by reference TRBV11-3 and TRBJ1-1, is EAGVVQSPRYKIIEKKQPVAFWCNPISGHNTLYWYLQNLGQGPELLIRYENEEAVDDSQLPKDRFSAERLKGVDSTLKIQPAELGDSAVYLCASSFRDTPRHTEAFFGQGTRLTVV.

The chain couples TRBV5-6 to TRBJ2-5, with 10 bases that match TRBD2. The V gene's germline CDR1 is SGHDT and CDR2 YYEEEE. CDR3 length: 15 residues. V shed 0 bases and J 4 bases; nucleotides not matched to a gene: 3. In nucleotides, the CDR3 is TGTGCCAGCAGCTTGGAGAAGCGGGGGGGAGAGACCCAGTACTTC. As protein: CASSLEKRGGETQYF.

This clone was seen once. The CDR3, as DNA: TGTGCCAGCAGCTTAGTAACAGGGGATGGCTACACCTTC. The encoded protein is CASSLVTGDGYTF. The chain recombines TRBV5-5 with TRBJ1-2; 7 nucleotides agree with TRBD1. Germline CDR1 is SGHKS and CDR2 is YYEKEE (reference sequence). This CDR3 comprises 13 residues. The trim removed 2 bases at V and 6 bases at J, leaving 4 bases unmatched.

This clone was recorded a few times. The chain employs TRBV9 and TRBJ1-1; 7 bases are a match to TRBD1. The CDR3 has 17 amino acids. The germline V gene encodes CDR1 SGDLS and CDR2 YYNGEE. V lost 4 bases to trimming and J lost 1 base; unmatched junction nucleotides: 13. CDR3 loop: CASSPQQGMYWNTEAFF. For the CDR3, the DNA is TGTGCCAGCAGCCCTCAACAGGGGATGTATTGGAACACTGAAGCTTTCTTT.

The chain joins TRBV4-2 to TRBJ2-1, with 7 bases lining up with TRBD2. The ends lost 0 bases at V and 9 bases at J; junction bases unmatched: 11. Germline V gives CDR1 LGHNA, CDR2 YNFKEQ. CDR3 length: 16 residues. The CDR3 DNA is TGTGCCAGCAGCCAAGATTGGGGGGGGGATATGATTGAGCAGTTCTTC. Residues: CASSQDWGGDMIEQFF.

CDR3 DNA sequence: TGTGCCAGTAGTATAGGGACAGGGGGTGACTACGAGCAGTACTTC. Its protein is CASSIGTGGDYEQYF. This chain joins TRBV19 and TRBJ2-7, with 10 bases lining up with TRBD1. In germline, CDR1 is LNHDA, CDR2 SQIVND (reference sequence). V was clipped by 1 base and J by 3 bases; unmatched bases: 3. The length of the CDR3 is 15 residues.

Here the CDR3 reads CASSPSPSTDTQYF. The DNA for the CDR3 is TGTGCCAGCAGTCCCTCCCCGAGCACAGATACGCAGTATTTT. The V and J genes are TRBV27 and TRBJ2-3; D gene unclear. CDR1 and CDR2 from the germline V gene are MNHEY and SMNVEV (reference sequence). The CDR3 is made up of 14 amino acids. V was shortened by 5 bases and J by 0 bases, with 9 bases between the two germline ends.

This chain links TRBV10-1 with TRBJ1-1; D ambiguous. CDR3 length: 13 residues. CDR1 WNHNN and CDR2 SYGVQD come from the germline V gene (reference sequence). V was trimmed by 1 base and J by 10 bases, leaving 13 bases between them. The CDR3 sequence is CASSELGSLGAFF. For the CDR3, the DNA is TGCGCCAGCAGTGAGTTGGGTAGCCTTGGAGCTTTCTTT.

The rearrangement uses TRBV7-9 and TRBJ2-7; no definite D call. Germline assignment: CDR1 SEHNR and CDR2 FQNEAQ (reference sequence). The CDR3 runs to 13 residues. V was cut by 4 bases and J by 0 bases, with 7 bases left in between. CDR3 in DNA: TGTGCCAGCAGCTCGGCGGCCTCCTACGAGCAGTACTTC. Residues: CASSSAASYEQYF.

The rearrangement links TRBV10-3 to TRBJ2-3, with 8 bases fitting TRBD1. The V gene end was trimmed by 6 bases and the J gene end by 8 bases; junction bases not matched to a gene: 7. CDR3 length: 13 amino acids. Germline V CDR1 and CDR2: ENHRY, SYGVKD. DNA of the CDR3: TGTGCCATCAGCGACAGGGGTGAGGGTACGCAGTATTTT. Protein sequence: CAISDRGEGTQYF.

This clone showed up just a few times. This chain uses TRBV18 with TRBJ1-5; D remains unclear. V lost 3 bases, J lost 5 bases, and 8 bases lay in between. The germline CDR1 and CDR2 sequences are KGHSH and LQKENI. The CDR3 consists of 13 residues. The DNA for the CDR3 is TGTGCCAGCTCACCGGCCGCTGATCAGCCCCAGCATTTT. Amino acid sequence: CASSPAADQPQHF. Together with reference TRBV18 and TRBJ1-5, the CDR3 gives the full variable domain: NAGVMQNPRHLVRRRGQEARLRCSPMKGHSHVYWYRQLPEEGLKFMVYLQKENIIDESGMPKERFSAEFPKEGPSILRIQQVVRGDSAAYFCASSPAADQPQHFGDGTRLSIL.

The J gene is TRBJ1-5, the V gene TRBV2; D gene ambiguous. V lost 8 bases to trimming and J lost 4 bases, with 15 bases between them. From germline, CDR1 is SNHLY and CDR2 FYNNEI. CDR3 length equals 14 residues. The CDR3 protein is CASLLGEGNQPQHF. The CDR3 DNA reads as TGTGCCAGCCTCCTAGGTGAGGGAAATCAGCCCCAGCATTTT.

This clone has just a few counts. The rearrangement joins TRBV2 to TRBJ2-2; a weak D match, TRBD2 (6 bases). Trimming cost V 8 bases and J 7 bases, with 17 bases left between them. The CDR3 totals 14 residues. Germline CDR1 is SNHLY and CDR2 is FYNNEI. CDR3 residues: CASLREIQVGELFF. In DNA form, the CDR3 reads TGTGCCAGCTTACGGGAGATCCAAGTCGGGGAGCTGTTTTTT. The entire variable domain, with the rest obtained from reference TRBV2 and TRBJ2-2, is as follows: EPEVTQTPSHQVTQMGQEVILRCVPISNHLYFYWYRQILGQKVEFLVSFYNNEISEKSEIFDDQFSVERPDGSNFTLKIRSTKLEDSAMYFCASLREIQVGELFFGEGSRLTVL.

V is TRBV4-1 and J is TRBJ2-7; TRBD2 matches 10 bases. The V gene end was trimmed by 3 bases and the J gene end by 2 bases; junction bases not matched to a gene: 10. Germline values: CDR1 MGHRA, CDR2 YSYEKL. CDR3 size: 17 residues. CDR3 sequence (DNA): TGCGCCAGCAGCCAGCTAGCGGGAGTTCTAACCGCCTACGAGCAGTACTTC. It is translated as CASSQLAGVLTAYEQYF.

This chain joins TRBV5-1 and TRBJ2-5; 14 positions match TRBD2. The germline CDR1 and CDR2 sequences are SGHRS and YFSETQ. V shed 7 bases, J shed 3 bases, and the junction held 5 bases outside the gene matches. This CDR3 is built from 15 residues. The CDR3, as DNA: TGCGCCAGCGAGACTAGCGGGAGGGCCGAAGAGACCCAGTACTTC. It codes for CASETSGRAEETQYF.

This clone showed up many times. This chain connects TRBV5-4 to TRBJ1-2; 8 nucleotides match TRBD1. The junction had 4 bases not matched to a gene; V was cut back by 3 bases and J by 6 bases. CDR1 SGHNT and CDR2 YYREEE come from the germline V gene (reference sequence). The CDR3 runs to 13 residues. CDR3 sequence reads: CASSSQQGDGYTF. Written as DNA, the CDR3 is TGTGCCAGCAGCTCGCAACAGGGGGATGGCTACACCTTC.

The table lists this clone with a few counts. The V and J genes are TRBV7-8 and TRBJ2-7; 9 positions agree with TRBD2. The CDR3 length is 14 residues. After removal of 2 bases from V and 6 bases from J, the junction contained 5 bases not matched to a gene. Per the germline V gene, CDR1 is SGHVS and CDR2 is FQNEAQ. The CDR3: CASSLSGTSSEQYF. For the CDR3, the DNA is TGTGCCAGCAGCTTATCTGGGACTAGCTCCGAGCAGTACTTC.

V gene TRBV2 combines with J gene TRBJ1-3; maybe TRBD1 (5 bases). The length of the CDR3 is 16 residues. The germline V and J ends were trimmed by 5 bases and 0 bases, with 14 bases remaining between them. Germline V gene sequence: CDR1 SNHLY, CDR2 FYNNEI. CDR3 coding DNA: TGTGCCAGCAGTTTTACTCAGGGATACTCTGGAAACACCATATATTTT. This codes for CASSFTQGYSGNTIYF. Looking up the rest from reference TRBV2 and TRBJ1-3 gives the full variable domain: EPEVTQTPSHQVTQMGQEVILRCVPISNHLYFYWYRQILGQKVEFLVSFYNNEISEKSEIFDDQFSVERPDGSNFTLKIRSTKLEDSAMYFCASSFTQGYSGNTIYFGEGSWLTVV.

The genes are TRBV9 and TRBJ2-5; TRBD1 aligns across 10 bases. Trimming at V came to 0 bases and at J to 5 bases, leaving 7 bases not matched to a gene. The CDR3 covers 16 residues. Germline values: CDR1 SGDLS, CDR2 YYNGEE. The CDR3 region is CASSVGETGGAETQYF. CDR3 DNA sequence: TGTGCCAGCAGCGTAGGGGAGACAGGGGGCGCCGAGACCCAGTACTTC.

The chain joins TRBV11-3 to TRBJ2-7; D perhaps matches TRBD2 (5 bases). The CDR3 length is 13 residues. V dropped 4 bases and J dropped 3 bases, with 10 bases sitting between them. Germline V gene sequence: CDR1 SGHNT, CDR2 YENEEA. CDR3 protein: CASSSRGSYEQYF. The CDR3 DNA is TGTGCCAGCAGCTCCCGTGGGAGCTACGAGCAGTACTTC.